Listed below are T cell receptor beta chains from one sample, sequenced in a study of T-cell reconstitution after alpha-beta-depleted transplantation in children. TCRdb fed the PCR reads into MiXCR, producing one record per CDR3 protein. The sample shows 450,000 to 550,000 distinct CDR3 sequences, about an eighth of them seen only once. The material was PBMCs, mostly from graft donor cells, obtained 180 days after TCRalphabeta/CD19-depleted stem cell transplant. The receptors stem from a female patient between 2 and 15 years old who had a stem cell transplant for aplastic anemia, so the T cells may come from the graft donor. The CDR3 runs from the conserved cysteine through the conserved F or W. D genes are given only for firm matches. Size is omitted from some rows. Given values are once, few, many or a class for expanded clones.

CDR3aa: CASSIIGASARPYNEQFF
CDR3nt: TGTGCCAGCAGTATCATTGGGGCTAGCGCCCGTCCCTACAATGAGCAGTTCTTC
d_gene: -
abundance: -
len: 18
v_gene: TRBV28
j_gene: TRBJ2-1

CDR3aa: CSVVGLAANTGELFF
CDR3nt: TGCAGCGTTGTGGGTCTAGCGGCGAACACCGGGGAGCTGTTTTTT
d_gene: TRBD2
abundance: few
len: 15
v_gene: TRBV29-1
j_gene: TRBJ2-2

CDR3aa: CSAPLADWGNEQFF
CDR3nt: TGCAGTGCCCCCCTAGCGGATTGGGGCAATGAGCAGTTCTTC
d_gene: TRBD2
abundance: few
len: 14
v_gene: TRBV20-1
j_gene: TRBJ2-1

CDR3aa: CASRRQGTRGFF
CDR3nt: TGTGCCAGCAGACGACAGGGAACCAGGGGGTTCTTC
d_gene: TRBD1
abundance: many
len: 12
v_gene: TRBV7-9
j_gene: TRBJ2-1

CDR3aa: CASSLRGSRDNQPQHF
CDR3nt: TGTGCCAGCAGTTTACGAGGTTCTCGAGACAATCAGCCCCAGCATTTT
d_gene: -
abundance: -
len: 16
v_gene: TRBV28
j_gene: TRBJ1-5

CDR3aa: CAISESFPGETQYF
CDR3nt: TGTGCCATCAGTGAGTCCTTTCCCGGGGAGACCCAGTACTTC
d_gene: -
abundance: -
len: 14
v_gene: TRBV10-3
j_gene: TRBJ2-5

CDR3aa: CSVVTRDSQETQYF
CDR3nt: TGCAGCGTGGTGACCCGGGACAGCCAAGAGACCCAGTACTTC
d_gene: TRBD1
abundance: -
len: 14
v_gene: TRBV29-1
j_gene: TRBJ2-5

CDR3aa: CASSQERSRDNEQFF
CDR3nt: TGCGCCAGCAGCCAAGAGAGATCCCGCGACAATGAGCAGTTCTTC
d_gene: -
abundance: -
len: 15
v_gene: TRBV4-3
j_gene: TRBJ2-1

CDR3aa: CASGEPSGVSTDTQYF
CDR3nt: TGTGCCAGCGGAGAGCCCAGCGGGGTTAGCACAGATACGCAGTATTTT
d_gene: TRBD2
abundance: few
len: 16
v_gene: TRBV9
j_gene: TRBJ2-3

CDR3aa: CASSLAEGAPYEQYF
CDR3nt: TGTGCCAGCAGTTTAGCGGAGGGAGCTCCCTACGAGCAGTACTTC
d_gene: -
abundance: -
len: 15
v_gene: TRBV12-3/TRBV12-4
j_gene: TRBJ2-7

CDR3aa: CASSIAGATYYNEQFF
CDR3nt: TGTGCCAGCAGTATAGCGGGAGCTACATACTACAATGAGCAGTTCTTC
d_gene: TRBD2
abundance: -
len: 16
v_gene: TRBV6-1
j_gene: TRBJ2-1

CDR3aa: CATSRRLAGDRKTQYF
CDR3nt: TGTGCCACCAGCAGACGACTAGCGGGAGATAGGAAGACCCAGTACTTC
d_gene: TRBD2
abundance: -
len: 16
v_gene: TRBV15
j_gene: TRBJ2-5

CDR3aa: CASQITGGSGANVLTF
CDR3nt: TGTGCCAGCCAAATTACGGGGGGCTCTGGGGCCAACGTCCTGACTTTC
d_gene: TRBD2
abundance: -
len: 16
v_gene: TRBV6-1
j_gene: TRBJ2-6

CDR3aa: CATFPSPDTGELFF
CDR3nt: TGTGCCACCTTCCCGAGCCCAGACACCGGGGAGCTGTTTTTT
d_gene: -
abundance: -
len: 14
v_gene: TRBV6-5
j_gene: TRBJ2-2